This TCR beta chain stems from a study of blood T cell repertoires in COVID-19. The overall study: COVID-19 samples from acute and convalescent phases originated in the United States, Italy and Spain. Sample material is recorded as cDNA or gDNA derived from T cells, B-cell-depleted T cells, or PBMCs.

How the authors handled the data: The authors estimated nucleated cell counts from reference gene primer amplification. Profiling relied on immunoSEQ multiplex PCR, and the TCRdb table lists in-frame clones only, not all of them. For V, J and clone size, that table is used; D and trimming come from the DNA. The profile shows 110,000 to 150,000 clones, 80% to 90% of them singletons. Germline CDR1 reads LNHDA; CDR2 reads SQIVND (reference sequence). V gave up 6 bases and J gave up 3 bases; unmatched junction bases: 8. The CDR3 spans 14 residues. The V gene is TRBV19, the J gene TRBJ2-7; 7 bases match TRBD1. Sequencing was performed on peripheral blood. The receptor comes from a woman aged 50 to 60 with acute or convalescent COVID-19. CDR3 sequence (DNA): TGTGCCAGTAGCATTGACAGGGATAACTACGAGCAGTACTTC. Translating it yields CASSIDRDNYEQYF.